This TCR beta chain was sequenced for a study of blood T cells in healthy people across ages. Study-level findings and limits: Versus aged donors, long-lived donors had higher diversity and more naive CD4+ cells. A strong correlation was found between TCR beta diversity and the percentage of naive T cells.

A word on this clonotype: Its target is not known.

Trimming cost V 4 bases and J 6 bases; bases outside gene matches: 13. Per germline, CDR1 DFQATT and CDR2 SNEGSKA (reference sequence). The CDR3 consists of 16 residues. Peripheral blood from each donor was collected in a volume of 8 to 10 milliliters. Using a J-beta primer mix together with a sample-barcoded 5' primer, a second PCR was run for roughly 6 to 12 cycles. Every molecule of cDNA carried a tag from a template-switch adaptor with 12 random nucleotides. TCRdb reprocessed the 5' RACE reads via MiXCR and lists one record per CDR3 protein. Of over 600,000 distinct CDR3 sequences listed, around 21% are singletons.

Specimen: blood. The chain recombines TRBV20-1 with TRBJ1-4; 8 bases match TRBD1. The sequence derives from a man between 65 and 79 years old in good health. The CDR3 coding sequence is TGCAGTGCTAACGCCGCAGGGGGCGGATTGGATGAAAAACTGTTTTTT. This gives the protein CSANAAGGGLDEKLFF.